Listed below are T cell receptor beta chains from one sample, sequenced in a study of human T cells and chemical hapten exposure. TCRdb re-analysed the RACE reads in MiXCR, keeping a single row per CDR3 protein. The table includes tens of thousands of distinct CDR3 sequences, nearly 10% detected once. Sequenced material: whole blood, taken in connection with sensitization to the hapten diphenylcyclopropenone (DPC). These TCRs come from a woman aged 40 to 50 with alopecia areata. Some clones in this sample may be carry-over from other donors' samples. Both conserved end residues are trimmed from each CDR3. D genes are given only for firm matches.

d_call | j_call | v_call | cdr3_aa
TRBD2 | TRBJ2-1 | TRBV29-1 | SATSGGAYNEQF
. | TRBJ2-1 | TRBV30 | AWIRGASSYNEQF
. | TRBJ1-1 | TRBV6-1 | ASGDVYTEAF
. | TRBJ2-3 | TRBV11-2 | ASSFDSSDTQY
TRBD1 | TRBJ2-7 | TRBV12-3/TRBV12-4 | ASSPSRQGSYEQY
TRBD1 | TRBJ2-1 | TRBV4-1 | ASSPRDRGSEQF
. | TRBJ1-6 | TRBV4-1 | ASSQEARSGMGSPLH
. | TRBJ1-4 | TRBV4-2 | ASSQAVLKDSNEKLF
. | TRBJ1-5 | TRBV7-9 | ASSYSDSNQPQH
. | TRBJ1-5 | TRBV15 | ATSRAPSSQPQH
TRBD1 | TRBJ1-1 | TRBV5-4 | ASSSAGTGNTEAF
. | TRBJ2-2 | TRBV12-5 | ASGTPGGELF
TRBD1 | TRBJ2-7 | TRBV12-3/TRBV12-4 | ASSRTGRSYEQY
TRBD2 | TRBJ2-5 | TRBV6-2/TRBV6-3 | ASSYSSSGEETQY
. | TRBJ1-1 | TRBV27 | ASSWGTEAF
. | TRBJ1-2 | TRBV27 | ASSLRANYGYT
. | TRBJ2-1 | TRBV7-9 | ASSEPRSSYNEQF
. | TRBJ1-1 | TRBV5-1 | ASSPPGGQITEAF
. | TRBJ1-1 | TRBV6-2/TRBV6-3 | ASSYRRGERTEAF
. | TRBJ2-1 | TRBV7-2 | ASSLTVRSSYNEQF
. | TRBJ2-7 | TRBV27 | ASSYGTGPYEQY
TRBD2 | TRBJ2-5 | TRBV7-2 | ASSLELAGGQETQY
TRBD2 | TRBJ2-3 | TRBV7-8 | ASSPWTSGSDTQY
. | TRBJ2-3 | TRBV6-1 | ASSAYGVSTDTQY
TRBD1 | TRBJ2-3 | TRBV9 | ASSVGTRGTDTQY
. | TRBJ1-1 | TRBV5-1 | ASSLQTENTEAF
TRBD2 | TRBJ2-3 | TRBV4-2 | ASSQDGTRLAGGLLDTQY
. | TRBJ2-7 | TRBV4-1 | ASSQLVTSSGEQY
. | TRBJ1-4 | TRBV5-1 | ASSSRGSATNEKLF
. | TRBJ1-5 | TRBV27 | ASSFRGRDQPQH
. | TRBJ2-7 | TRBV11-2 | ASSLENSGVSEQY
TRBD1 | TRBJ2-4 | TRBV15 | ATSVWDRGKSKNIQY
. | TRBJ1-2 | TRBV20-1 | SAQRTVDYGYT
. | TRBJ1-5 | TRBV12-3/TRBV12-4 | ASSLQPDGNQPQH
. | TRBJ2-5 | TRBV7-3 | ASSADGETQY
. | TRBJ1-3 | TRBV10-3 | AIRREAPGNTIY
. | TRBJ2-2 | TRBV4-3 | ASSQDSGRLTGELF
TRBD1 | TRBJ1-5 | TRBV12-3/TRBV12-4 | ASRYQTGANQPQH
TRBD2 | TRBJ2-7 | TRBV20-1 | SAPPLAGKYEQY
. | TRBJ2-3 | TRBV7-2 | ASSSPHSLSTDTQY
. | TRBJ2-3 | TRBV4-3 | ASSLKRWIPRILDTQY
TRBD1 | TRBJ1-2 | TRBV29-1 | SVGWGTGKGGYT
. | TRBJ2-2 | TRBV6-6 | ASTRYLYGELF
. | TRBJ1-1 | TRBV11-2 | ASSHIRESIDTEAF
TRBD1 | TRBJ2-7 | TRBV19 | ASSIGGGHEQY